The 27 T cell receptor beta chains presented below share a single source sample, sequenced in a study of shared clonotypes between healthy human individuals. Data came from immunoSEQ multiplex PCR; TCRdb stores just in-frame clones and leaves some out. The sample lists approximately 460,000 clones, around 77% occurring once. Sample: PBMCs. The receptors originated from a woman between 40 and 55 years old in good health. Some clones in this sample may be carry-over from other donors' samples.

The chain combines TRBV9 with TRBJ2-3; D uncertain. CDR3 length: 16 amino acids. Trimming left V 0 bases short and J 0 bases short, with 11 bases between. Germline CDR1 and CDR2: SGDLS and YYNGEE. The CDR3 nucleotides are TGTGCCAGCAGCGTAGGAGGCGACCCCAGCACAGATACGCAGTATTTT. As protein: CASSVGGDPSTDTQYF. Full variable domain (outside the CDR3, taken from reference TRBV9 and TRBJ2-3): DSGVTQTPKHLITATGQRVTLRCSPRSGDLSVYWYQQSLDQGLQFLIQYYNGEERAKGNILERFSAQQFPDLHSELNLSSLELGDSALYFCASSVGGDPSTDTQYFGPGTRLTVL.

The rearrangement joins TRBV11-2 to TRBJ2-7; 7 bases line up with TRBD1. Per the germline V gene, CDR1 is SGHAT and CDR2 is FQNNGV. The CDR3 contains 15 residues. V shed 5 bases, J shed 3 bases, and the junction held 10 bases outside the gene matches. This chain's CDR3 is CASSLHRGDVYEQYF. The CDR3 nucleotides are TGTGCCAGCAGCCTACACAGGGGTGACGTCTACGAGCAGTACTTC.

The gene calls are TRBV5-6 and TRBJ2-7; TRBD1 matches at 8 bases. Germline V gene sequence: CDR1 SGHDT, CDR2 YYEEEE. V lost 9 bases, J lost 3 bases, and 8 bases stayed unmatched. The CDR3 loop spans 13 amino acids. The DNA of the CDR3 is TGTGCCACCCAGGGACAGGACAGCTACGAGCAGTACTTC. Encoded protein: CATQGQDSYEQYF.

This clone was found a few times. The rearrangement uses TRBV27 and TRBJ2-1; TRBD2 matches 7 bases. Germline V lookup: CDR1 MNHEY, CDR2 SMNVEV (reference sequence). Losses at the gene ends were 3 bases for V and 2 bases for J; bases not matched to a gene: 13. This CDR3 has 18 residues. CDR3 residues: CASSLGDFAGEAYNEQFF. DNA for the CDR3: TGTGCCAGCAGTTTGGGAGACTTCGCGGGAGAAGCCTACAATGAGCAGTTCTTC.

The rearrangement links TRBV7-3 to TRBJ2-3; TRBD2 matches 9 bases. Germline values: CDR1 SGHTA, CDR2 FQGTGA. There are 15 residues in the CDR3. The junction had 4 bases not matched to a gene; V was cut back by 2 bases and J by 4 bases. The CDR3: CASSLGGRVADTQYF. The CDR3 nucleotides read TGTGCCAGCAGCTTAGGCGGGAGGGTCGCAGATACGCAGTATTTT.

The chain carries TRBV19 and TRBJ1-1; a weak D match, TRBD1 (5 bases). Per the germline V gene, CDR1 is LNHDA and CDR2 is SQIVND (reference sequence). V gave up 8 bases and J gave up 2 bases, with 12 bases separating them. The CDR3 runs 13 residues. As DNA, the CDR3 is TGTGCCAGTGCACCAGGGTATAACACTGAAGCTTTCTTT. Its protein product is CASAPGYNTEAFF.

Note on this clone: A much larger clone differs by one base, so this may be a read error. This chain joins TRBV4-1 and TRBJ1-6; D is ambiguous. V dropped 4 bases and J dropped 15 bases, with 16 bases sitting between them. The CDR3 extends over 13 amino acids. Germline-derived CDR1 and CDR2 are MGHRA and YSYEKL. CDR3 protein: CASSPESRYSLHF. In DNA form, the CDR3 reads TGCGCCAGCAGCCCCGAATCGAGGTATAGCCTCCACTTT.

This chain uses TRBV30 with TRBJ1-3; 11 bases line up with TRBD1. Trimming at V came to 2 bases and at J to 8 bases, leaving 5 bases not matched to a gene. The CDR3 totals 14 residues. Germline values: CDR1 GTSNPN, CDR2 SVGIG (reference sequence). CDR3 nucleotide sequence: TGTGCCTGGAGTACCGGGACAGGGGGAGACACCATATATTTT. Protein product: CAWSTGTGGDTIYF.

This chain joins TRBV25-1 and TRBJ2-2, with TRBD1 matching 7 bases. From germline, CDR1 is MGHDK and CDR2 SYGVNS. This CDR3 has 15 residues. V gave up 4 bases and J gave up 2 bases; unmatched junction bases: 4. CDR3 residues: CASSGRDSNTGELFF. The CDR3 bases are TGTGCCAGCAGTGGCCGGGACAGTAACACCGGGGAGCTGTTTTTT.

This clone was seen repeatedly, ten times or more. V and J are TRBV6-6 and TRBJ2-7; 8 bases line up with TRBD1. Germline lookup yields CDR1 MNHNY and CDR2 SVGAGI (reference sequence). The J segment lost 3 bases and the V segment lost 2 bases, leaving 9 bases of the junction unmatched. The CDR3 is 16 residues long. The CDR3 nucleotides are TGTGCCAGCAGTTACCCCCCGACAGGGGCTAGCTACGAGCAGTACTTC. Translated, it gives CASSYPPTGASYEQYF.

The chain links TRBV30 to TRBJ1-2, with D possibly being TRBD1 (5 bases). The length of the CDR3 is 16 residues. Germline V CDR1 and CDR2: GTSNPN, SVGIG (reference sequence). CDR3 region: CASGLGPTMAGYGYTF. In DNA, the CDR3 is TGTGCTTCGGGGTTGGGGCCAACTATGGCCGGCTATGGCTACACCTTC.

The chain carries TRBV7-8 and TRBJ2-1; TRBD2 is a possible D gene (6 bases). The CDR3 runs to 16 residues. CDR1 is SGHVS, CDR2 FQNEAQ, per germline. V gave up 1 base and J gave up 4 bases, with 14 bases separating them. The CDR3 nucleotides read TGTGCCAGCAGCTTAGTTTGGACTACCCTATACAATGAGCAGTTCTTC. Protein sequence: CASSLVWTTLYNEQFF.

The chain recombines TRBV28 with TRBJ2-5, with 11 bases aligning to TRBD2. Germline CDR1 is MDHEN and CDR2 is SYDVKM. This CDR3 has 16 amino acids. After removal of 3 bases from V and 3 bases from J, the junction contained 6 bases not matched to a gene. CDR3 DNA: TGTGCCAGCAGTTTCTCGGGTAGCGGGGGGGAAGAGACCCAGTACTTC. This encodes CASSFSGSGGEETQYF.

Comment on this clone: A read error likely explains this, since a far larger clone differs by one base. Other nucleotide sequences from this sample produce the same CDR3. The chain carries TRBV7-9 and TRBJ2-1; D unclear. The germline gives CDR1 SEHNR, CDR2 FQNEAQ (reference sequence). The CDR3 totals 15 residues. The CDR3, as DNA: TGTGTCAGCAGCTTAGTTCCAGAGGCCTACAATGAGCAGTTCTTC. Translated, it gives CVSSLVPEAYNEQFF.

The CDR3 here is CASSLGSEQFF. The CDR3 nucleotides read TGTGCCAGCAGCTTAGGCAGTGAGCAGTTCTTC. V usage is TRBV5-6 and J usage is TRBJ2-1; no clear D. The length of the CDR3 is 11 residues. Trimming shortened V by 2 bases and J by 9 bases, and 6 bases separated the two germline ends. Germline V lookup: CDR1 SGHDT, CDR2 YYEEEE.

Here the CDR3 reads CASSVGRTGVGDEQYF. Written as DNA, the CDR3 is TGTGCCAGCAGCGTCGGTAGGACAGGGGTGGGTGACGAGCAGTACTTC. The chain combines TRBV9 with TRBJ2-7, with 9 positions matching TRBD1. Per the germline V gene, CDR1 is SGDLS and CDR2 is YYNGEE. The V gene end was trimmed by 2 bases and the J gene end by 5 bases; junction bases not matched to a gene: 11. The CDR3 length is 16 residues.

The gene calls are TRBV4-3 and TRBJ2-7; possible D gene TRBD2, 5 bases. The CDR3 is 16 amino acids. V was pared by 1 base and J by 4 bases, with 17 bases between. Germline V CDR1 and CDR2: LGHNA, YSLEER. DNA of the CDR3: TGCGCCAGCAGCCAAGGTTTGACGGGATCGGGTTACGAGCAGTACTTC. This gives the protein CASSQGLTGSGYEQYF.

Concerning this clone: Its ends do not fully match the called genes, so a read error is possible. This chain links TRBV2 with TRBJ2-5; a possible D gene is TRBD1 (7 bases). The length of the CDR3 is 11 residues. The germline CDR1 and CDR2 sequences are SNHLY and FYNNEI. Written as DNA, the CDR3 is TGTGCCAGCACCTCAGGGGGGTCCCAGCACTTC. The encoded protein is CASTSGGSQHF.

This clone was detected only a few times. The V call is TRBV5-1, the J call TRBJ1-1; D gene uncertain. The CDR3 sequence is 13 residues long. Germline V gene lookup returns CDR1 SGHRS and CDR2 YFSETQ. Trimming removed 0 bases from V and 4 bases from J, with 7 bases in between. The CDR3 spells CASSLVVATEAFF. CDR3 sequence (DNA): TGCGCCAGCAGCTTGGTGGTTGCCACTGAAGCTTTCTTT.

J is TRBJ2-1 and V is TRBV28, with TRBD2 identical over 8 bases. This CDR3 spans 15 amino acids. Losses at the gene ends were 6 bases for V and 5 bases for J; bases not matched to a gene: 9. Germline assignment: CDR1 MDHEN and CDR2 SYDVKM. The CDR3 spells CASSRSGSRNNEQFF. The DNA for the CDR3 is TGTGCCAGCAGCAGAAGCGGGAGTAGGAACAATGAGCAGTTCTTC.

Only a few counts were recorded for this clone. V is TRBV5-1 and J is TRBJ2-1; maybe TRBD2 (6 bases). The CDR3 runs to 16 residues. Germline V gene sequence: CDR1 SGHRS, CDR2 YFSETQ. The V end lost 3 bases, the J end lost 9 bases, and 22 bases lay between the germline ends. CDR3 amino acids: CASSSKTGLGIFEQFF. The CDR3, as DNA: TGCGCCAGCAGCTCGAAGACGGGACTGGGGATCTTTGAGCAGTTCTTC.

The rearrangement uses TRBV4-3 and TRBJ2-7; 14 bases align to TRBD2. This CDR3 is built from 17 residues. CDR1 is LGHNA, CDR2 YSLEER, per germline. The J segment lost 2 bases and the V segment lost 1 base, leaving 4 bases of the junction unmatched. CDR3: CASSQGQGLAGAYEQYF. The DNA of the CDR3 is TGCGCCAGCAGCCAAGGGCAGGGACTAGCGGGAGCCTACGAGCAGTACTTC.

This clone came up once. The likely explanation is a read error, given a far larger clone one base away. V is TRBV6-1 and J is TRBJ2-5; maybe TRBD1 (7 bases). Matching the DNA end better, TRBJ2-7 makes the J call doubtful. This CDR3 region has 13 residues. Germline V gene sequence: CDR1 MNHNS, CDR2 SASEGT. CDR3 loop: CASMTGGGGEQYF. The CDR3 DNA sequence: TGTGCCAGCATGACCGGAGGGGGCGGCGAGCAGTACTTC.

Comment on this clone: This likely came from a read error, as a far larger clone is one base away. The chain uses TRBV7-3 and TRBJ2-1; 10 bases line up with TRBD2. This CDR3 region has 15 residues. Germline V lookup: CDR1 SGHTA, CDR2 FQGTGA. V lost 5 bases and J lost 4; bases outside the gene matches: 5. Here the CDR3 reads CASSPGTSVYNEQFF. The CDR3 region has the DNA TGTGCCAGCAGCCCCGGGACTAGCGTATACAATGAGCAGTTCTTC.

About this clone itself: This may stem from a read error, because a much larger clone lies one nucleotide away. The gene calls are TRBV5-1 and TRBJ2-2; the D gene is possibly TRBD2 (5 bases). The ends were cut back, 0 bases at V and 4 bases at J, with 10 bases in the middle. Germline V CDR1 and CDR2: SGHRS, YFSETQ. This CDR3 contains 15 residues. CDR3 in DNA: TGCGCCAGCAGCTTGGGTCAGCGGAGCACCGGGGAGCTGTTTTTT. Its translation is CASSLGQRSTGELFF. Drawing the rest from reference TRBV5-1 and TRBJ2-2, the complete variable domain is KAGVTQTPRYLIKTRGQQVTLSCSPISGHRSVSWYQQTPGQGLQFLFEYFSETQRNKGNFPGRFSGRQFSNSRSEMNVSTLELGDSALYLCASSLGQRSTGELFFGEGSRLTVL.

V usage is TRBV5-1 and J usage is TRBJ2-1; 11 bases agree with TRBD2. Germline CDR1 SGHRS, CDR2 YFSETQ. The CDR3 sequence is 17 residues long. The ends lost 3 bases at V and 2 bases at J; junction bases unmatched: 7. The CDR3 loop reads CASSYSGLADTYNEQFF. For the CDR3, the DNA is TGCGCCAGCAGCTATTCGGGACTAGCGGATACCTACAATGAGCAGTTCTTC.

The rearrangement links TRBV20-1 to TRBJ1-1; D unresolved. This CDR3 comprises 11 residues. The germline CDR1 and CDR2 sequences are DFQATT and SNEGSKA (reference sequence). V lost 8 bases, J lost 9 bases, and 16 bases lay in between. The CDR3 nucleotides are TGCAGTCCAAACTCAATAGGGAAAGCTTTCTTT. The encoded protein is CSPNSIGKAFF.